This T cell receptor (beta chain) comes out of a study of T cells in Graves' hyperthyroidism and ophthalmopathy. Study at large: Upon initial diagnosis and before any treatment, peripheral blood was collected.

Amplified TCR beta CDR3 regions derived from RNA transcripts. HTBI primers were employed in a first-round RT-PCR of the TCR CDR3. TCRdb reprocessed the multiplex PCR reads via MiXCR and lists one record per CDR3 protein. This sample has hundreds of thousands of distinct CDR3 sequences, with about 15% found just once. This clonotype was counted only a few times. Trimming removed 1 base from V and 5 bases from J, with 11 bases in between. This CDR3 contains 13 residues. In germline, CDR1 is DFQATT, CDR2 SNEGSKA (reference sequence). The rearrangement joins TRBV20-1 to TRBJ1-1; D remains unclear. The TCR comes from a woman aged 50 to 60 with Graves' ophthalmopathy. Sequenced input: blood. Here the CDR3 DNA reads TGCAGTGCTAGAGCTGATCGAAGTACTGAAGCTTTCTTT. Its protein is CSARADRSTEAFF.